The 26 T cell receptor beta chains below all came from one sample that was sequenced in a study of shared clonotypes between healthy human individuals (dated by TCRdb to the early 2020s). CD8 naive samples consisted of CD45RO-negative cells that were positively selected for CCR7, yielding a CD45RA+CCR7+ population without TemRA cells. Libraries were built with the immunoSEQ multiplex PCR assay. In TCRdb, the immuneACCESS table is reduced to in-frame sequences with V and J assigned. These tables do not hold every clone; where another copy was compared, an unresolved V gene accounts for under half, and the others remain unexplained. For this sample there are 560,000 or so clones; around 96% appear just once. 0.11% of the sample belongs to the ten largest clones. Sequencing was carried out using naive CD8+ T cells sorted from blood. Interpreted using the paper, the cell subset or site label stands for: CD45RA+CCR7+. Source of these receptors: a woman aged 30 to 39 in good health.

The rearrangement joins TRBV4-1 to TRBJ2-7; 9 bases match TRBD2. The germline V gene has CDR1 MGHRA and CDR2 YSYEKL. The CDR3 totals 15 residues. With 4 bases clipped from V and 4 bases from J, the junction kept 8 bases outside the gene matches. CDR3 residues: CASSLSRGRAYEQYF. The CDR3 DNA reads as TGCGCCAGCAGCCTATCCCGCGGGAGGGCTTACGAGCAGTACTTC.

This CDR3 reads CASSTLVAGVVDTQYF. The CDR3 region has the DNA TGTGCCAGTAGTACCCTGGTAGCGGGAGTTGTAGATACGCAGTATTTT. The V and J genes are TRBV19 and TRBJ2-3, with 9 nucleotides matching TRBD2. Germline CDR1 LNHDA, CDR2 SQIVND (reference sequence). The CDR3 runs 16 residues. The J segment lost 5 bases and the V segment lost 4 bases, leaving 10 bases of the junction unmatched.

Note on this clone: This sample also contains other DNA sequences that code for the same CDR3. The rearrangement joins TRBV7-9 to TRBJ2-7; maybe TRBD1 (5 bases). Looked up from germline, CDR1 is SEHNR and CDR2 is FQNEAQ (reference sequence). The V gene lost 5 bases and the J gene lost 4 bases, with 9 bases spanning the gap. CDR3 length: 12 residues. The CDR3 here is CASSPTGYEQYF. Written as DNA, the CDR3 is TGTGCCAGCAGCCCCACAGGTTACGAGCAGTACTTC.

The V gene is TRBV28, the J gene TRBJ1-2; D remains ambiguous. V was pared by 1 base and J by 3 bases, with 3 bases between. The CDR3 loop spans 12 amino acids. Germline V gene sequence: CDR1 MDHEN, CDR2 SYDVKM. The chain's CDR3 is CASSLFHYGYTF. CDR3 bases: TGTGCCAGCAGTTTATTCCACTATGGCTACACCTTC.

This rearrangement joins TRBV19 to TRBJ1-5; D is unresolved. Germline assignment: CDR1 LNHDA and CDR2 SQIVND (reference sequence). V was trimmed by 4 bases and J by 0 bases, leaving 10 bases between them. There are 15 residues in the CDR3. CDR3 loop: CASSTAVYSNQPQHF. The CDR3 DNA is TGTGCCAGTAGTACCGCAGTTTATAGCAATCAGCCCCAGCATTTT.

The rearrangement joins TRBV7-9 to TRBJ1-1; D is undetermined. The CDR3 consists of 12 residues. With 4 bases removed from V and 7 bases from J, the gap between germline ends came to 10 bases. Per germline, CDR1 SEHNR and CDR2 FQNEAQ (reference sequence). The CDR3 DNA reads TGTGCCAGCAGCTCACCCGGCAATGAAGCTTTCTTT. It codes for CASSSPGNEAFF.

The V and J genes are TRBV4-1 and TRBJ2-7; 8 bases line up with TRBD1. There are 15 residues in the CDR3. The V segment lost 2 bases and the J segment 2 bases; nucleotides outside the gene matches: 5. Germline-derived CDR1 and CDR2 are MGHRA and YSYEKL. The CDR3 sequence: CASSQKTGDAYEQYF. CDR3 DNA: TGCGCCAGCAGCCAAAAGACAGGGGACGCCTACGAGCAGTACTTC.

The V gene is TRBV28, the J gene TRBJ1-2; unclear D gene. The V end lost 4 bases, the J end lost 4 bases, and 16 bases lay between the germline ends. Germline V gene sequence: CDR1 MDHEN, CDR2 SYDVKM. The CDR3 contains 15 residues. CDR3 residues: CASSSALEGIYGYTF. As DNA, the CDR3 is TGTGCCAGCAGTTCCGCGTTAGAGGGTATCTATGGCTACACCTTC.

The chain recombines TRBV6-1 with TRBJ2-7; TRBD2 is a possible D gene (5 bases). This CDR3 region has 13 residues. The V gene's germline CDR1 is MNHNS and CDR2 SASEGT. The V end lost 5 bases, the J end lost 3 bases, and 11 bases lay between the germline ends. The CDR3 DNA follows: TGTGCCAGCAGTTGGACTGGAGACTACGAGCAGTACTTC. It specifies CASSWTGDYEQYF.

This sequence joins TRBV28 and TRBJ1-3; D call uncertain. In germline, CDR1 is MDHEN, CDR2 SYDVKM. The CDR3 extends over 17 amino acids. The germline V and J ends were trimmed by 2 bases and 0 bases, with 14 bases remaining between them. The CDR3 nucleotides are TGTGCCAGCAGTTTAGGCCCCGAAACCTACTCTGGAAACACCATATATTTT. Its protein product is CASSLGPETYSGNTIYF.

This sequence joins TRBV28 and TRBJ2-1; D is perhaps TRBD1 or TRBD2 (5 bases each). V shed 7 bases and J shed 0 bases, with 10 bases lying between them. The germline V gene has CDR1 MDHEN and CDR2 SYDVKM. The CDR3 runs to 14 residues. Here the CDR3 reads CASKEGSSYNEQFF. The DNA for the CDR3 is TGTGCCAGCAAAGAGGGGAGCTCCTACAATGAGCAGTTCTTC.

The J gene is TRBJ2-1, the V gene TRBV12-5; tentative D call: TRBD1 (6 bases). Per germline, CDR1 LGHNT and CDR2 FRNRAP. V shed 6 bases and J shed 6 bases, with 15 bases lying between them. The CDR3 is 14 amino acids. This chain's CDR3 is CASGLVGGGNEQFF. In DNA form, the CDR3 reads TGTGCTAGTGGGTTAGTAGGGGGTGGCAATGAGCAGTTCTTC.

The genes are TRBV5-4 and TRBJ2-5; no clear D gene. Trimming stripped 3 bases from V and 4 bases from J, with 7 bases between. The germline CDR1 and CDR2 sequences are SGHNT and YYREEE (reference sequence). CDR3 length equals 12 residues. The CDR3 DNA follows: TGTGCCAGCAGCTCGACGGGAGAGACCCAGTACTTC. It codes for CASSSTGETQYF.

This clone is a singleton in its sample. J is TRBJ2-7 and V is TRBV27, with 9 bases matching TRBD1. CDR1 and CDR2 from the germline V gene are MNHEY and SMNVEV (reference sequence). V lost 4 bases, J lost 3 bases, and 4 bases stayed unmatched. CDR3 length equals 14 residues. CDR3 nucleotide sequence: TGTGCCAGCAGTTGGGGACAGGGTGGCTACGAGCAGTACTTC. Translated, it gives CASSWGQGGYEQYF.

Of note for this clone: Within the sample, other DNA sequences also encode this same CDR3. The rearrangement uses TRBV7-9 and TRBJ2-1; D gene ambiguous. CDR3 length: 13 amino acids. Trimming took off 2 bases at V and 3 bases at J, with 5 bases between the two ends. CDR1 is SEHNR, CDR2 FQNEAQ, per germline (reference sequence). This chain's CDR3 is CASSLSSYNEQFF. DNA for the CDR3: TGTGCCAGCAGCTTAAGTAGCTACAATGAGCAGTTCTTC.

This chain uses TRBV11-2 with TRBJ1-2; maybe TRBD1 (5 bases). The CDR3 contains 14 residues. Trimming stripped 5 bases from V and 8 bases from J, with 18 bases between. Germline V gives CDR1 SGHAT, CDR2 FQNNGV. CDR3 nucleotide sequence: TGTGCCAGCAGCCCAAAATCGGGACCCCTAGGCTACACCTTC. Its protein product is CASSPKSGPLGYTF.

This chain connects TRBV11-2 to TRBJ2-7, with D maybe TRBD2 (6 bases). V was clipped by 1 base and J by 9 bases, with 13 bases between them. In germline, CDR1 is SGHAT, CDR2 FQNNGV. The CDR3 has 13 residues. CDR3 amino acids: CASSLGDSSRQYF. DNA for the CDR3: TGTGCCAGCAGCTTAGGGGACTCATCCCGGCAGTACTTC.

This clone was observed a single time. This rearrangement joins TRBV11-3 to TRBJ2-7; D remains unclear. CDR3 size: 14 residues. Trimming shortened V by 0 bases and J by 5 bases, and 11 bases separated the two germline ends. Germline V gene sequence: CDR1 SGHNT, CDR2 YENEEA. The CDR3 region has the DNA TGTGCCAGCAGCTTAGATCTTGGTTACAACGAGCAGTACTTC. Translated: CASSLDLGYNEQYF.

The CDR3, as DNA: TGTGCCAGCAGCTTAGCGAGCGTTGGGGAAAAACAAGAGACCCAGTACTTC. Its translation is CASSLASVGEKQETQYF. The chain joins TRBV7-9 to TRBJ2-5; D unresolved. The CDR3 spans 17 residues. Germline lookup yields CDR1 SEHNR and CDR2 FQNEAQ (reference sequence). With 0 bases removed from V and 2 bases from J, the gap between germline ends came to 16 bases.

The chain recombines TRBV28 with TRBJ2-5; weak D call: TRBD2 (6 bases). CDR1 MDHEN and CDR2 SYDVKM come from the germline V gene. V was pared by 3 bases and J by 5 bases, with 16 bases between. The CDR3 is 15 amino acids. The DNA for the CDR3 is TGTGCCAGCAGTTTCCTCGTAGGAGGGGACGAGACCCAGTACTTC. Encoded protein: CASSFLVGGDETQYF.

The chain carries TRBV28 and TRBJ1-2; unclear D gene. This CDR3 is 15 amino acids long. V lost 6 bases and J 4 bases, leaving 18 bases between the germline ends. The V gene's germline CDR1 is MDHEN and CDR2 SYDVKM. The CDR3 DNA is TGTGCCAGCAGGAGAGATCGACTTCCCTTCTATGGCTACACCTTC. Amino acids: CASRRDRLPFYGYTF.

This CDR3 is CASSFSSTNYGYTF. The CDR3 region has the DNA TGTGCCAGCAGCTTCAGCTCCACAAACTATGGCTACACCTTC. The chain links TRBV7-9 to TRBJ1-2, with D unclear. Trimming shortened V by 3 bases and J by 2 bases, and 10 bases separated the two germline ends. Per the germline V gene, CDR1 is SEHNR and CDR2 is FQNEAQ (reference sequence). The CDR3 covers 14 residues.

The genes are TRBV7-6 and TRBJ2-1, with D uncertain. V gave up 1 base and J gave up 7 bases, with 8 bases separating them. This CDR3 is 13 amino acids long. The V gene's germline CDR1 is SGHVS and CDR2 FNYEAQ. CDR3 coding DNA: TGTGCCAGCAGCTTAGATATATCGAATGAGCAGTTCTTC. Amino acids: CASSLDISNEQFF. Drawing the rest from reference TRBV7-6 and TRBJ2-1, the complete variable domain is GAGVSQSPRYKVTKRGQDVALRCDPISGHVSLYWYRQALGQGPEFLTYFNYEAQQDKSGLPNDRFSAERPEGSISTLTIQRTEQRDSAMYRCASSLDISNEQFFGPGTRLTVL.

V and J are TRBV11-3 and TRBJ2-2, with D possibly TRBD1 on 6 matching bases. V was clipped by 3 bases and J by 0 bases, with 11 bases between them. The germline V gene has CDR1 SGHNT and CDR2 YENEEA. The CDR3 extends over 16 amino acids. The CDR3 DNA reads TGTGCCAGCAGCTTTAACAGGGTTTCGAACACCGGGGAGCTGTTTTTT. Protein: CASSFNRVSNTGELFF.

This chain connects TRBV7-3 to TRBJ2-1; 14 positions agree with TRBD2. V lost 5 bases to trimming and J lost 9 bases; unmatched junction nucleotides: 6. Germline V lookup: CDR1 SGHTA, CDR2 FQGTGA. The CDR3 has 15 residues. CDR3 DNA sequence: TGTGCCAGCAGCCCCGGACTAGCGGGAGGATTTGAGCAGTTCTTC. Protein product: CASSPGLAGGFEQFF.

The rearrangement links TRBV7-8 to TRBJ2-6, with 10 bases aligning to TRBD1. CDR3 length equals 17 residues. J was trimmed by 0 bases and V by 4 bases; bases with no gene match: 3. CDR1 is SGHVS, CDR2 FQNEAQ, per germline. As DNA, the CDR3 is TGTGCCAGCAGCTGGGACAGGGGAAGCTCTGGGGCCAACGTCCTGACTTTC. This gives the protein CASSWDRGSSGANVLTF.